The 8 T cell receptor beta chains given below trace back to one sample, sequenced in a study of OX40 agonist ivuxolimab in advanced cancers. The table came from immunoSEQ multiplex PCR; TCRdb's copy has only in-frame clones and leaves some out. The sample lists about 26,000 clones, 80% to 90% seen once, with approximately 19% in the top ten. The source material was CD4+ or CD8+ T cells sorted from blood, sampled in a trial of the OX40 agonist ivuxolimab. These receptors were taken from an adult with an advanced solid tumor such as melanoma, head and neck, liver or kidney cancer.

This chain links TRBV4-3 with TRBJ1-1, with D uncertain. The V end was cut by 1 base, the J end by 3 bases, with 15 bases between. This CDR3 is 16 amino acids long. Germline loops: CDR1 LGHNA, CDR2 YSLEER. CDR3 sequence (DNA): TGCGCCAGCAGCCAAGCCCGACGGAGGCTACACACTGAAGCTTTCTTT. Residues: CASSQARRRLHTEAFF.

The gene calls are TRBV6-6 and TRBJ2-7, with 7 positions matching TRBD1. Trimming took 8 bases from V and 3 from J; bases not matched to a gene: 7. There are 13 residues in the CDR3. Germline V gives CDR1 MNHNY, CDR2 SVGAGI (reference sequence). This CDR3 reads CASSWDSNYEQYF. As DNA, the CDR3 is TGTGCCAGCTCATGGGACAGCAACTACGAGCAGTACTTC.

The chain couples TRBV7-9 to TRBJ2-1, with D perhaps matching TRBD1 (6 bases). This CDR3 is built from 14 residues. The V gene's germline CDR1 is SEHNR and CDR2 FQNEAQ (reference sequence). Deletions cut 6 bases from V and 0 bases from J, with 9 bases between. The CDR3 loop is CASRGASSYNEQFF. For the CDR3, the DNA is TGTGCCAGCAGGGGGGCCAGCTCCTACAATGAGCAGTTCTTC. The full variable domain, its missing parts supplied by reference TRBV7-9 and TRBJ2-1, is DTGVSQNPRHKITKRGQNVTFRCDPISEHNRLYWYRQTLGQGPEFLTYFQNEAQLEKSRLLSDRFSAERPKGSFSTLEIQRTEQGDSAMYLCASRGASSYNEQFFGPGTRLTVL.

The V gene is TRBV27, the J gene TRBJ2-7, with TRBD2 as a possible D gene (6 bases). CDR3 size: 16 residues. Per the germline V gene, CDR1 is MNHEY and CDR2 is SMNVEV (reference sequence). V was cut by 1 base and J by 3 bases, with 16 bases left in between. The CDR3 nucleotides are TGTGCCAGCAGTTTATTGTTGGGTAGCGGCCTCTACGAGCAGTACTTC. Protein product: CASSLLLGSGLYEQYF.

The sample holds one count of this clone. This sequence joins TRBV25-1 and TRBJ2-7; D is ambiguous. V lost 0 bases and J lost 2, with 11 bases in between. CDR1 is MGHDK, CDR2 SYGVNS, per germline. The CDR3 length is 15 residues. CDR3 DNA: TGTGCCAGCAGTGAATATTGGGCAGAGACCTACGAGCAGTACTTC. Translation: CASSEYWAETYEQYF.

This sequence joins TRBV5-1 and TRBJ1-1; tentatively, D is TRBD1 (5 bases). The length of the CDR3 is 12 residues. V lost 2 bases and J lost 7, with 9 bases in between. Germline V gene lookup returns CDR1 SGHRS and CDR2 YFSETQ. CDR3 protein: CASSFLGGEAFF. Here the CDR3 DNA reads TGCGCCAGCAGCTTCCTTGGGGGTGAAGCTTTCTTT.

The rearrangement uses TRBV7-8 and TRBJ1-5; 8 nucleotides agree with TRBD1. The CDR3 has 15 amino acids. With V trimmed by 5 bases and J by 7 bases, 10 bases remained unmatched. Germline V gene sequence: CDR1 SGHVS, CDR2 FQNEAQ. DNA of the CDR3: TGTGCCAGCAGCCAGACCGGCGACAGGGGACAGCCCCAGCATTTT. The encoded protein is CASSQTGDRGQPQHF.

V is TRBV5-1 and J is TRBJ2-7; D gene uncertain. The ends were cut back, 2 bases at V and 2 bases at J, with 23 bases in the middle. CDR3 size: 18 residues. CDR1 SGHRS and CDR2 YFSETQ come from the germline V gene. The DNA for the CDR3 is TGCGCCAGCAGCTTCTTCGAGGCAGGTGCTGTTTTACCCTACGAGCAGTACTTC. As protein: CASSFFEAGAVLPYEQYF.